The 10 T cell receptor beta chains in this list originate from one sample, sequenced in a study of blood T cell repertoires in COVID-19. Only in-frame clones appear in the TCRdb table, and some are missing; sequencing was by immunoSEQ multiplex PCR. The sample yields some 230,000 clones, approximately 92% seen once. Sequencing was done on a sample of PBMCs or T cells enriched from blood (not recorded which). The source of these receptors is a woman aged 18-35 years in a cohort exposed to, infected with or recovered from COVID-19 (not recorded which).

The rearrangement uses TRBV18 and TRBJ1-2; 7 nucleotides align to TRBD1. This CDR3 is built from 16 residues. CDR1 KGHSH and CDR2 LQKENI come from the germline V gene. Unmatched junction bases numbered 17, after V lost 5 bases and J lost 8 bases. The chain's CDR3 is CASSTNHGDRDSGYTF. The CDR3 region has the DNA TGTGCCAGCTCAACTAACCACGGAGACAGGGATAGCGGCTACACCTTC.

The chain combines TRBV5-5 with TRBJ1-2, with 7 bases identical to TRBD1. V lost 3 bases and J lost 1; bases outside the gene matches: 3. Germline lookup yields CDR1 SGHKS and CDR2 YYEKEE (reference sequence). The CDR3 covers 14 residues. The CDR3 region is CASSWDSNNYGYTF. The CDR3 nucleotides read TGTGCCAGCAGCTGGGACAGTAATAACTATGGCTACACCTTC.

The chain carries TRBV19 and TRBJ1-1; 8 bases agree with TRBD1. The CDR3 is 14 residues long. Trimming removed 6 bases from V and 8 bases from J; junction bases left unmatched: 11. Germline CDR1 LNHDA, CDR2 SQIVND (reference sequence). The CDR3 nucleotides read TGTGCCAGTAGCATCGGGACAGGCTGGCGGGAAGCTTTCTTT. The encoded protein is CASSIGTGWREAFF.

This chain joins TRBV19 and TRBJ2-1; perhaps TRBD1 as D (6 bases). V was clipped by 4 bases and J by 3 bases, with 10 bases between them. The CDR3 has 14 amino acids. Germline lookup yields CDR1 LNHDA and CDR2 SQIVND (reference sequence). Written as DNA, the CDR3 is TGTGCCAGTAGTAACAGGGTTTTCTACAATGAGCAGTTCTTC. Translation: CASSNRVFYNEQFF. Based on the CDR3 plus reference TRBV19 and TRBJ2-1, the full variable domain is DGGITQSPKYLFRKEGQNVTLSCEQNLNHDAMYWYRQDPGQGLRLIYYSQIVNDFQKGDIAEGYSVSREKKESFPLTVTSAQKNPTAFYLCASSNRVFYNEQFFGPGTRLTVL.

The chain recombines TRBV9 with TRBJ2-2; D is possibly TRBD2 (6 bases). The CDR3 sequence is 14 residues long. Germline values: CDR1 SGDLS, CDR2 YYNGEE. The germline V and J ends were trimmed by 4 bases and 3 bases, with 10 bases remaining between them. The CDR3 is CASSSLAHTGELFF. CDR3 DNA: TGTGCCAGCAGCTCCCTAGCGCACACCGGGGAGCTGTTTTTT.

The rearrangement links TRBV6-1 to TRBJ1-1; D ambiguous. CDR3 length equals 14 residues. V was trimmed by 1 base and J by 0 bases, leaving 6 bases between them. Germline CDR1 MNHNS, CDR2 SASEGT. DNA of the CDR3: TGTGCCAGCAGTGAAGACAGTATGAACACTGAAGCTTTCTTT. This translates into CASSEDSMNTEAFF.

The genes are TRBV5-8 and TRBJ1-6; 8 bases fit TRBD1. The CDR3 is 17 residues long. The J segment lost 5 bases and the V segment lost 4 bases, leaving 11 bases of the junction unmatched. The germline V gene has CDR1 SGHTS and CDR2 YDEGEE. CDR3 bases: TGTGCCAGCAGCCTGGGATGGGCGGACAGGGATAATTCACCCCTCCACTTT. Residues: CASSLGWADRDNSPLHF.

The chain links TRBV30 to TRBJ1-3, with 12 bases matching TRBD1. The germline CDR1 and CDR2 sequences are GTSNPN and SVGIG (reference sequence). V lost 3 bases to trimming and J lost 0 bases; unmatched junction nucleotides: 6. The CDR3 runs to 17 residues. CDR3 bases: TGTGCCTGGAGGGGAGGGACAGGGGGCAGCTCTGGAAACACCATATATTTT. Amino acid sequence: CAWRGGTGGSSGNTIYF.

This clone was seen only a few times. This chain uses TRBV7-9 with TRBJ1-5; D gene unclear. The ends were cut back, 3 bases at V and 5 bases at J, with 8 bases in the middle. In germline, CDR1 is SEHNR, CDR2 FQNEAQ (reference sequence). This CDR3 contains 13 residues. Written as DNA, the CDR3 is TGTGCCAGCAGCTTCCAGGTGGATCAGCCCCAGCATTTT. It translates to CASSFQVDQPQHF.

The chain recombines TRBV6-5 with TRBJ2-7, with TRBD1 identical over 7 bases. CDR3 length: 14 amino acids. Trimming at V came to 6 bases and at J to 0 bases, leaving 5 bases not matched to a gene. Germline V gene data show CDR1 as MNHEY and CDR2 as SVGAGI. This CDR3 reads CASRPDRASYEQYF. CDR3 sequence (DNA): TGTGCCAGCAGGCCTGACAGGGCCTCCTACGAGCAGTACTTC.